This T cell receptor (beta chain) was documented in a study of Ad26.COV2.S vaccination and SARS-CoV-2 variants. Germline CDR1 reads SGHRS; CDR2 reads YFSETQ. The CDR3 runs to 16 residues. Trimming pared 3 bases from V and 2 bases from J, leaving 14 bases between. The protocol was immunoSEQ multiplex PCR, while the TCRdb copy is restricted to in-frame clones and leaves out a portion. Among about 440,000 clones, roughly nine tenths were seen once, and the ten largest hold more than 10%. The treatment: over 15 received Ad26.COV2.S at low or high dose, single or two shots; roughly 5 received placebo; per-sample allocation not given. Following the first vaccine or placebo injection, samples were taken on day 63. Based in Boston, the donor was an adult of 18-55 years.

V gene TRBV5-1 combines with J gene TRBJ2-2; D possibly matches TRBD1 or TRBD2 (5 bases each). The receptor's source is a person aged 18-60 years who received the Ad26.COV2.S COVID-19 vaccine or a placebo. This specimen was peripheral blood, taken in a trial of Ad26.COV2.S vaccine versus placebo. CDR3 protein: CASSSAVRDNTGELFF. CDR3 DNA sequence: TGCGCCAGCAGCTCGGCTGTGAGGGACAACACCGGGGAGCTGTTTTTT.